This T cell receptor beta chain emerged from a study of T cells in localized non-small cell lung cancer. Profiling relied on immunoSEQ multiplex PCR, and the TCRdb table lists in-frame clones only, not all of them. The sample consists of tens of thousands of clones, roughly 75% of them appearing once. Findings and caveats of the study: Only one tumor region went through sequencing, so heterogeneity may still be there. Median detection of top 100 tumor clones in adjacent lung was 55 to 60 clones. Uninvolved adjacent lung showed peak T cell clonality, exceeding tumor.

Notes on this clone: The antigen remains undetermined.

CDR1 and CDR2 (germline): SGHRS, YFSETQ. The length of the CDR3 is 15 residues. Trimming removed 0 bases at V and 6 bases at J, with 13 bases between. The chain employs TRBV5-1 and TRBJ2-1, with D possibly TRBD1 on 6 matching bases. The TCR was taken from a male donor aged 60 or over with stage II squamous cell lung carcinoma. The sample here was peripheral blood, taken before any cancer treatment. The CDR3 sequence is CASSLEGTGFNEQFF. DNA for the CDR3: TGCGCCAGCAGCTTGGAGGGAACAGGGTTCAATGAGCAGTTCTTC.